A selection of T cell receptor beta chains follows, all from one sample in a study of blood T cell repertoires in COVID-19. This table comes from immunoSEQ multiplex PCR, and its TCRdb copy is limited to in-frame clones, with some not included. The repertoire holds roughly 150,000 clones, with roughly 84% as singletons. The sequencing input was PBMCs or T cells enriched from blood (not recorded which). All receptors derive from a man in his 60s who had recovered from COVID-19. CDR3s include the opening cysteine and the closing phenylalanine or tryptophan. The D gene is left open where the match is weak. Size is omitted from some rows. Given values are once, few, many or a class for expanded clones.

J: TRBJ2-5; size: .; D: TRBD2; V: TRBV5-6; CDR3: CASGTSGVETQYF; DNA: TGTGCCAGCGGGACTAGCGGGGTAGAGACCCAGTACTTC
J: TRBJ2-7; size: .; D: TRBD1; V: TRBV13; CDR3: CASRRTGGRYEQYF; DNA: TGTGCCAGCCGGCGGACAGGGGGCAGGTACGAGCAGTACTTC
J: TRBJ2-2; size: .; D: .; V: TRBV5-5; CDR3: CASSFRFGGGGELFF; DNA: TGTGCCAGCAGCTTTAGGTTCGGGGGAGGCGGGGAGCTGTTTTTT
J: TRBJ2-2; size: .; D: .; V: TRBV2; CDR3: CASSVRGTGELFF; DNA: TGTGCCAGCAGTGTTAGAGGGACCGGGGAGCTGTTTTTT
J: TRBJ2-1; size: .; D: .; V: TRBV7-3; CDR3: CASSPQGQSGRSYNEQFF; DNA: TGTGCCAGCAGCCCCCAGGGCCAAAGCGGGCGCTCCTACAATGAGCAGTTCTTC
J: TRBJ2-1; size: .; D: .; V: TRBV3-1/TRBV3-2; CDR3: CASSQSEIPTYNEQFF; DNA: TGTGCCAGCAGCCAATCGGAGATCCCAACCTACAATGAGCAGTTCTTC
J: TRBJ2-7; size: .; D: TRBD1; V: TRBV23-1; CDR3: CASSTDREESYEQYF; DNA: TGCGCCAGCTCCACCGACAGGGAAGAGTCCTACGAGCAGTACTTC
J: TRBJ2-5; size: .; D: .; V: TRBV27; CDR3: CASSLSKTNRGGQETQYF; DNA: TGTGCCAGCAGTTTATCGAAGACAAACAGGGGGGGACAAGAGACCCAGTACTTC
J: TRBJ2-1; size: .; D: .; V: TRBV6-1; CDR3: CASSDILTVSSYNEQFF; DNA: TGTGCCAGCAGTGATATTTTAACCGTCAGCTCCTACAATGAGCAGTTCTTC
J: TRBJ2-3; size: .; D: TRBD2; V: TRBV30; CDR3: CAWRKGMWTSGDLTDTQYF; DNA: TGTGCCTGGAGAAAGGGGATGTGGACTAGCGGGGACCTCACAGATACGCAGTATTTT
J: TRBJ1-1; size: .; D: .; V: TRBV18; CDR3: CASSPPGFGATEAFF; DNA: TGTGCCAGCTCACCACCGGGCTTTGGGGCCACTGAAGCTTTCTTT
J: TRBJ1-4; size: .; D: .; V: TRBV23-1; CDR3: CASSQDTVRAGGDEKLFF; DNA: TGCGCCAGCAGTCAGGACACCGTTCGGGCCGGAGGGGATGAAAAACTGTTTTTT
J: TRBJ1-5; size: .; D: TRBD1; V: TRBV15; CDR3: CATSREQGSNQPQHF; DNA: TGTGCCACCAGCAGAGAACAGGGGAGCAATCAGCCCCAGCATTTT
J: TRBJ1-5; size: .; D: TRBD1; V: TRBV30; CDR3: CAWSPTGAASQPQHF; DNA: TGTGCCTGGAGCCCGACAGGGGCGGCTAGTCAGCCCCAGCATTTT
J: TRBJ2-3; size: .; D: .; V: TRBV3-1/TRBV3-2; CDR3: CASSQDLAGADTQYF; DNA: TGTGCCAGCAGCCAAGATTTGGCAGGGGCAGATACGCAGTATTTT
J: TRBJ1-4; size: .; D: .; V: TRBV19; CDR3: CASSFLATNEKLFF; DNA: TGTGCCAGTAGCTTCCTTGCAACTAATGAAAAACTGTTTTTT
J: TRBJ2-1; size: .; D: .; V: TRBV6-1; CDR3: CASSEWSRRANEQFF; DNA: TGTGCCAGCAGTGAATGGTCTAGGAGGGCCAATGAGCAGTTCTTC
J: TRBJ2-1; size: .; D: .; V: TRBV9; CDR3: CASSVASRDNEQFF; DNA: TGTGCCAGCAGCGTTGCTAGCAGAGACAATGAGCAGTTCTTC
J: TRBJ1-1; size: .; D: .; V: TRBV7-8; CDR3: CASSFTEYRVNTEAFF; DNA: TGTGCCAGCAGCTTTACTGAGTACAGGGTGAACACTGAAGCTTTCTTT
J: TRBJ1-4; size: once; D: .; V: TRBV19; CDR3: CASSIAGAKGEKLFF; DNA: TGTGCCAGTAGCATTGCGGGGGCAAAAGGTGAAAAACTGTTTTTT
J: TRBJ1-4; size: many; D: .; V: TRBV19; CDR3: CASLRGKGATNEKLFF; DNA: TGTGCCAGCCTCAGGGGAAAAGGGGCAACTAATGAAAAACTGTTTTTT
J: TRBJ2-5; size: .; D: TRBD2; V: TRBV5-6; CDR3: CASSPGGLAGVETQYF; DNA: TGTGCCAGCAGCCCTGGGGGACTAGCGGGAGTGGAGACCCAGTACTTC
J: TRBJ2-2; size: .; D: .; V: TRBV10-3; CDR3: CAISVGQGGNTGELFF; DNA: TGTGCCATCAGTGTGGGTCAGGGGGGGAACACCGGGGAGCTGTTTTTT
J: TRBJ2-1; size: once; D: TRBD2; V: TRBV19; CDR3: CASSLTSGRSNEQFF; DNA: TGTGCCAGTAGTCTTACTAGCGGGAGGTCAAATGAGCAGTTCTTC
J: TRBJ1-6; size: .; D: TRBD1; V: TRBV28; CDR3: CASSLDRGDSPLHF; DNA: TGTGCCAGCAGTTTGGACAGGGGAGATTCACCCCTCCACTTT
J: TRBJ1-2; size: .; D: TRBD1; V: TRBV28; CDR3: CASSLPRQGIVYYGYTF; DNA: TGTGCCAGCAGTCTCCCTCGACAGGGGATAGTGTACTATGGCTACACCTTC
J: TRBJ2-2; size: .; D: TRBD2; V: TRBV6-5; CDR3: CASSYGSGRVGELFF; DNA: TGTGCCAGCAGTTACGGTAGCGGGAGGGTCGGGGAGCTGTTTTTT
J: TRBJ2-7; size: .; D: TRBD1; V: TRBV6-6; CDR3: CASSRPGQGYSYEQYF; DNA: TGTGCCAGCAGTCGACCCGGACAGGGGTACTCCTACGAGCAGTACTTC
J: TRBJ1-2; size: .; D: .; V: TRBV10-3; CDR3: CAIRAGDNGYTF; DNA: TGTGCCATCAGGGCAGGGGACAATGGCTACACCTTC